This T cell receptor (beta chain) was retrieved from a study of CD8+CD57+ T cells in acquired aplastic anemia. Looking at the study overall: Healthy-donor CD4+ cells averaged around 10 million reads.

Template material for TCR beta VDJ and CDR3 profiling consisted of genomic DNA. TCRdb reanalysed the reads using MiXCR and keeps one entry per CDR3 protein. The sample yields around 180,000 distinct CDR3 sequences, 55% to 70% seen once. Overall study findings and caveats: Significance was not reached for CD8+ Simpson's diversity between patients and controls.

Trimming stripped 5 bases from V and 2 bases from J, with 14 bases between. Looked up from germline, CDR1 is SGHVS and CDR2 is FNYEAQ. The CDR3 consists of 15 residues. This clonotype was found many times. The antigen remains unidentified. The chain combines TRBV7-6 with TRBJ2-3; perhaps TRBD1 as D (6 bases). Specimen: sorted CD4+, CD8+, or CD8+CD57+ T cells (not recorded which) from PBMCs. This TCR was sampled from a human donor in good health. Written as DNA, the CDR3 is TGTGCCAGCAGCCCCCAGTGGGACAACACAGATACGCAGTATTTT. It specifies CASSPQWDNTDTQYF.